These 28 T cell receptor beta chains originate from one sample sequenced in a study of blood T cell repertoires in COVID-19. Clones were read by immunoSEQ multiplex PCR, and TCRdb kept only the in-frame ones, dropping some. In the table there are around 310,000 clones, approximately 90% of which are singletons. Sequences were obtained from peripheral blood. The receptors here all came from a woman aged 45-65 years with active or convalescent COVID-19.

This clone appeared once. J is TRBJ2-1 and V is TRBV3-1 (or the pseudogene TRBV3-2); 8 bases fit TRBD1. CDR1 is LGHDT, CDR2 YNNKEL, per germline (reference sequence). V was pared by 1 base and J by 3 bases, with 8 bases of the junction left unmatched. This CDR3 is 17 amino acids long. CDR3 nucleotide sequence: TGTGCCAGCAGCCAAGGCCCCGGGACAGGCAGCTACAATGAGCAGTTCTTC. As protein: CASSQGPGTGSYNEQFF.

This chain uses TRBV19 with TRBJ1-4; no firm D call. This CDR3 is built from 13 residues. CDR1 is LNHDA and CDR2 is SQIVND in the germline V gene (reference sequence). Trimming removed 9 bases at V and 5 bases at J, with 13 bases between. The CDR3 reads CASSTRWNEKLFF. CDR3 bases: TGTGCCAGCTCCACCAGGTGGAATGAAAAACTGTTTTTT. The full variable domain, rest sourced from reference TRBV19 and TRBJ1-4, is DGGITQSPKYLFRKEGQNVTLSCEQNLNHDAMYWYRQDPGQGLRLIYYSQIVNDFQKGDIAEGYSVSREKKESFPLTVTSAQKNPTAFYLCASSTRWNEKLFFGSGTQLSVL.

The V and J genes are TRBV28 and TRBJ2-7, with a tentative D call TRBD2 (5 bases). Germline V gene data show CDR1 as MDHEN and CDR2 as SYDVKM. Trimming took off 1 base at V and 2 bases at J, with 9 bases between the two ends. The CDR3 is 14 amino acids. The DNA for the CDR3 is TGTGCCAGCAGTTTATTAGGACTTACCTACGAGCAGTACTTC. This codes for CASSLLGLTYEQYF.

V usage is TRBV6-2 or TRBV6-3 and J usage is TRBJ2-7, with D unclear. The CDR3 consists of 14 residues. Trimming took off 5 bases at V and 3 bases at J, with 14 bases between the two ends. Germline V gene sequence: CDR1 MNHEY, CDR2 SVGEGT. DNA for the CDR3: TGTGCCAGCAGTAACGGTGGCGGCAGCTACGAGCAGTACTTC. Protein product: CASSNGGGSYEQYF.

The chain is built from TRBV4-1 and TRBJ2-1, with D maybe TRBD1 (6 bases). CDR3 length: 14 amino acids. Germline CDR1 MGHRA, CDR2 YSYEKL. Trimming removed 6 bases from V and 0 bases from J, with 9 bases in between. CDR3 region: CASRDSSSYNEQFF. The CDR3 nucleotides are TGCGCCAGCAGGGACAGCAGCTCCTACAATGAGCAGTTCTTC.

The chain combines TRBV25-1 with TRBJ2-3; 8 bases agree with TRBD2. This CDR3 contains 15 residues. Trimming took 5 bases from V and 5 from J; bases not matched to a gene: 9. The V gene's germline CDR1 is MGHDK and CDR2 SYGVNS. The CDR3 coding sequence is TGTGCCAGCAGTTCTTTAGCGGGATTGGTAGATACGCAGTATTTT. Protein: CASSSLAGLVDTQYF.

J is TRBJ2-5 and V is TRBV19, with TRBD1 identical over 7 bases. The trim removed 1 base at V and 1 base at J, leaving 3 bases unmatched. Germline V gene sequence: CDR1 LNHDA, CDR2 SQIVND (reference sequence). The CDR3 runs to 15 residues. CDR3 amino acids: CASSIGQGPQETQYF. For the CDR3, the DNA is TGTGCCAGTAGTATAGGACAGGGCCCCCAAGAGACCCAGTACTTC.

The chain joins TRBV5-1 to TRBJ1-2, with 8 bases that match TRBD1. Trimming took 4 bases from V and 5 from J; bases not matched to a gene: 10. CDR1 and CDR2 from the germline V gene are SGHRS and YFSETQ. The CDR3 is 15 amino acids. As DNA, the CDR3 is TGCGCCAGCAGCCTTGGACCGGGACAGGATTATGGCTACACCTTC. This gives the protein CASSLGPGQDYGYTF.

The chain recombines TRBV4-1 with TRBJ1-2; 8 bases agree with TRBD1. Trimming at V came to 1 base and at J to 1 base, leaving 8 bases not matched to a gene. Per the germline V gene, CDR1 is MGHRA and CDR2 is YSYEKL. This CDR3 is 17 amino acids long. DNA of the CDR3: TGCGCCAGCAGCCAAGTTACGGGACAGGTCCTTAACTATGGCTACACCTTC. Residues: CASSQVTGQVLNYGYTF.

This chain uses TRBV10-3 with TRBJ1-5; 9 nucleotides match TRBD1. The CDR3 totals 15 residues. Germline-derived CDR1 and CDR2 are ENHRY and SYGVKD. Unmatched junction bases numbered 1, after V lost 0 bases and J lost 4 bases. The CDR3 nucleotides read TGTGCCATCAGTGAGTCGGGACAGGGTAATCAGCCCCAGCATTTT. Its translation is CAISESGQGNQPQHF.

The CDR3: CASSEWPGTNDDNEQFF. DNA for the CDR3: TGCGCCAGCAGTGAGTGGCCAGGGACAAATGATGACAATGAGCAGTTCTTC. The chain uses TRBV10-1 and TRBJ2-1, with D maybe TRBD1 (6 bases). From germline, CDR1 is WNHNN and CDR2 SYGVQD (reference sequence). This CDR3 has 17 residues. Trimming stripped 1 base from V and 5 bases from J, with 18 bases between.

The chain uses TRBV9 and TRBJ1-3, with 9 bases lining up with TRBD1. CDR3 size: 16 residues. Germline loops: CDR1 SGDLS, CDR2 YYNGEE. V lost 4 bases to trimming and J lost 0 bases; unmatched junction nucleotides: 5. For the CDR3, the DNA is TGTGCCAGCAGCAAGGACAGGGGCCTCTCTGGAAACACCATATATTTT. Its protein is CASSKDRGLSGNTIYF.

CDR3 DNA: TGTGCCTTGGGGACAGGGCCCACCGGGGAGCTGTTTTTT. As protein: CALGTGPTGELFF. The chain joins TRBV6-6 to TRBJ2-2, with 9 nucleotides matching TRBD1. The J segment lost 4 bases and the V segment lost 11 bases, leaving 5 bases of the junction unmatched. CDR3 length: 13 residues. Germline V lookup: CDR1 MNHNY, CDR2 SVGAGI (reference sequence).

This chain joins TRBV3-1 (or the pseudogene TRBV3-2) and TRBJ1-1, with TRBD1 identical over 9 bases. Unmatched junction bases numbered 7, after V lost 4 bases and J lost 1 base. CDR3 size: 16 residues. Germline-derived CDR1 and CDR2 are LGHDT and YNNKEL (reference sequence). CDR3 in DNA: TGTGCCAGCAGCCGAGACAGGGGGGCGTCGAACACTGAAGCTTTCTTT. This encodes CASSRDRGASNTEAFF.

This clone was recorded once. V is TRBV20-1 and J is TRBJ2-1, with 12 bases identical to TRBD2. V trimming: 3 bases; J trimming: 4 bases; junction bases outside the gene matches: 4. Germline CDR1 is DFQATT and CDR2 is SNEGSKA (reference sequence). The length of the CDR3 is 15 residues. This CDR3 reads CSASSGTSGYNEQFF. The CDR3 DNA is TGCAGTGCTAGTTCCGGGACTAGCGGGTACAATGAGCAGTTCTTC.

Regarding this clone: Other DNA sequences in the same sample also yield this CDR3. The chain uses TRBV9 and TRBJ1-1, with D unresolved. CDR1 and CDR2 (germline): SGDLS, YYNGEE. The germline V and J ends were trimmed by 1 base and 1 base, with 5 bases remaining between them. The CDR3 has 13 amino acids. CDR3 sequence reads: CASSVLENTEAFF. The CDR3 DNA reads TGTGCCAGCAGCGTACTAGAGAACACTGAAGCTTTCTTT.

The rearrangement joins TRBV5-1 to TRBJ2-2; weak D call: TRBD2 (6 bases). CDR1 SGHRS and CDR2 YFSETQ come from the germline V gene. The V end lost 2 bases, the J end lost 1 base, and 9 bases lay between the germline ends. The CDR3 has 15 residues. The CDR3 region is CASSLSGVNTGELFF. In DNA, the CDR3 is TGCGCCAGCAGCTTATCGGGGGTGAACACCGGGGAGCTGTTTTTT.

In its sample, this clone was seen a few times. The V call is TRBV2, the J call TRBJ2-7; D is ambiguous. This CDR3 comprises 12 residues. Germline V gene sequence: CDR1 SNHLY, CDR2 FYNNEI. V lost 3 bases to trimming and J lost 7 bases, with 10 bases between them. The CDR3 nucleotides are TGTGCCAGCAGTGACAGGCTCAGGGAGCAGTACTTC. Translating it yields CASSDRLREQYF.

The genes are TRBV5-4 and TRBJ2-7; D gene unclear. This CDR3 is 13 amino acids long. V was clipped by 10 bases and J by 3 bases, with 17 bases between them. The V gene's germline CDR1 is SGHNT and CDR2 YYREEE (reference sequence). DNA for the CDR3: TGTGCCCCAGCTACCGAGGAAAACTACGAGCAGTACTTC. It translates to CAPATEENYEQYF.

V is TRBV6-5 and J is TRBJ2-7; TRBD1 is a possible D gene (6 bases). Germline V gene sequence: CDR1 MNHEY, CDR2 SVGAGI. The germline V and J ends were trimmed by 7 bases and 1 base, with 11 bases remaining between them. The CDR3 contains 13 residues. The CDR3 region is CASKAGASYEQYF. The CDR3 bases are TGTGCCAGCAAAGCAGGGGCTTCCTACGAGCAGTACTTC.

The V and J genes are TRBV10-3 and TRBJ2-7; tentatively, D is TRBD2 (5 bases). The CDR3 covers 17 residues. The V gene's germline CDR1 is ENHRY and CDR2 SYGVKD. Trimming took 5 bases from V and 5 from J, leaving 25 bases between them. CDR3: CAISPVGRGEGTHEQYF. The CDR3, as DNA: TGTGCCATCAGTCCCGTTGGAAGAGGTGAGGGAACCCACGAGCAGTACTTC.

The count of this clone is one. The chain is built from TRBV6-5 and TRBJ1-1; no clear D gene. The CDR3 consists of 14 residues. The germline V gene has CDR1 MNHEY and CDR2 SVGAGI. Trimming cost V 5 bases and J 6 bases, with 16 bases left between them. In nucleotides, the CDR3 is TGTGCCAGCAGTAACCCCGGGAGAGGCGCTGAAGCTTTCTTT. The encoded protein is CASSNPGRGAEAFF.

V is TRBV28 and J is TRBJ1-4, with D perhaps matching TRBD1 (5 bases). V lost 11 bases and J 5 bases, leaving 9 bases between the germline ends. Per the germline V gene, CDR1 is MDHEN and CDR2 is SYDVKM. The CDR3 covers 11 residues. The CDR3 DNA follows: TGTGCCGGAAGACAGAATGAAAAACTGTTTTTT. Protein product: CAGRQNEKLFF. Supplemented by reference TRBV28 and TRBJ1-4, the full variable domain reads DVKVTQSSRYLVKRTGEKVFLECVQDMDHENMFWYRQDPGLGLRLIYFSYDVKMKEKGDIPEGYSVSREKKERFSLILESASTNQTSMYLCAGRQNEKLFFGSGTQLSVL.

This chain connects TRBV19 to TRBJ1-5, with D perhaps TRBD1 (6 bases). Trimming removed 9 bases at V and 0 bases at J, with 15 bases between. The CDR3 extends over 15 amino acids. Per the germline V gene, CDR1 is LNHDA and CDR2 is SQIVND (reference sequence). The CDR3 coding sequence is TGTGCCAGCATCCAGACAGGCGATAGCAATCAGCCCCAGCATTTT. It yields the protein CASIQTGDSNQPQHF.

The CDR3 sequence is CASSLDPGTGGGEYGYTF. In DNA form, the CDR3 reads TGTGCCAGCAGCCTAGACCCCGGGACAGGGGGTGGGGAATATGGCTACACCTTC. J is TRBJ1-2 and V is TRBV7-2; TRBD1 aligns across 11 bases. The J segment lost 5 bases and the V segment lost 5 bases, leaving 16 bases of the junction unmatched. In germline, CDR1 is SGHTA, CDR2 FQGNSA. The length of the CDR3 is 18 residues. The whole variable domain, remainder taken from reference TRBV7-2 and TRBJ1-2, is GAGVSQSPSNKVTEKGKDVELRCDPISGHTALYWYRQSLGQGLEFLIYFQGNSAPDKSGLPSDRFSAERTGGSVSTLTIQRTQQEDSAVYLCASSLDPGTGGGEYGYTFGSGTRLTVV.

The chain has TRBV4-1 and TRBJ2-2; a possible D gene is TRBD1 (5 bases). The ends were cut back, 3 bases at V and 0 bases at J, with 11 bases in the middle. Germline CDR1 MGHRA, CDR2 YSYEKL. This CDR3 comprises 16 residues. The CDR3 DNA reads TGCGCCAGCAGCCACTCTAGGGGATCGAACACCGGGGAGCTGTTTTTT. It specifies CASSHSRGSNTGELFF.

This clone was counted once. One junction end does not reproduce the germline sequence, and a read error may be involved. This chain links TRBV30 with TRBJ1-1, with 9 bases that match TRBD1. The germline gives CDR1 GTSNPN, CDR2 SVGIG (reference sequence). This CDR3 spans 12 amino acids. The CDR3 nucleotides read TGTGCCTGGAATCGTAGGGGACAGGGTTCCATCTTT. Its translation is CAWNRRGQGSIF.

This clone was picked up a small number of times. The chain combines TRBV7-9 with TRBJ2-7, with D perhaps TRBD2 (5 bases). CDR3 length: 15 amino acids. Germline V gives CDR1 SEHNR, CDR2 FQNEAQ (reference sequence). V lost 6 bases and J 2 bases, leaving 17 bases between the germline ends. The CDR3 loop is CASSLPGVGAYEQYF. CDR3 bases: TGTGCCAGCAGTCTACCCGGGGTCGGGGCCTACGAGCAGTACTTC. Complete variable domain (other parts from reference TRBV7-9 and TRBJ2-7): DTGVSQNPRHKITKRGQNVTFRCDPISEHNRLYWYRQTLGQGPEFLTYFQNEAQLEKSRLLSDRFSAERPKGSFSTLEIQRTEQGDSAMYLCASSLPGVGAYEQYFGPGTRLTVT.